Listed below are T cell receptor beta chains from one sample, sequenced in a study of cytomegalovirus exposure and HLA in healthy donors. Clones were sequenced by immunoSEQ multiplex PCR, and TCRdb holds only the in-frame ones, with some missing. This table holds about 180,000 clones, about 86% found once. Source material: PBMCs. Source of these receptors: a woman in her twenties or thirties in good health and CMV-seronegative. CDR3s include the opening cysteine and the closing phenylalanine or tryptophan. D genes are given only for firm matches. A clone size is listed for some rows: how often the clone was seen (once, few, many), or a class if it is expanded.

>TRBV27|NA|TRBJ2-1|NA
CASSLAGPYNEQFF
TGTGCCAGCAGTTTGGCAGGGCCCTACAATGAGCAGTTCTTC
>TRBV30|once|TRBJ2-5|TRBD2
CAWGRTSGGRETQYF
TGTGCCTGGGGGCGTACTAGCGGGGGGCGAGAGACCCAGTACTTC
>TRBV2|NA|TRBJ2-1|TRBD1
CASNRGHFNEQFF
TGTGCCAGCAATAGGGGGCATTTCAATGAGCAGTTCTTC
>TRBV7-9|NA|TRBJ2-3|NA
CASSLSISGTYTQYF
TGTGCCAGCAGCTTGTCCATATCCGGGACTTATACGCAGTATTTT
>TRBV9|NA|TRBJ1-1|NA
CASSPITPERYDTEAFF
TGTGCCAGCAGCCCTATCACACCAGAGAGGTACGACACTGAAGCTTTCTTT
>TRBV19|NA|TRBJ2-7|TRBD2
CASSLTSGSYEQYF
TGTGCCAGTAGTTTGACTAGCGGCTCCTACGAGCAGTACTTC
>TRBV5-4|NA|TRBJ1-1|NA
CASSLEVYRTASEAFF
TGTGCCAGCAGCTTGGAGGTATACAGGACAGCTTCAGAAGCTTTCTTT
>TRBV19|NA|TRBJ1-2|NA
CASSGGYGYTF
TGTGCCAGTTCGGGGGGCTATGGCTACACCTTC
>TRBV27|NA|TRBJ1-2|NA
CASSPQAGAQYGYTF
TGTGCCAGCAGTCCCCAGGCGGGGGCGCAGTATGGCTACACCTTC
>TRBV19|NA|TRBJ2-7|TRBD1
CASSIGTVGSYEQYF
TGTGCCAGTAGTATCGGGACAGTCGGTTCCTACGAGCAGTACTTC
>TRBV30|NA|TRBJ2-7|TRBD1
CAWTMDRSIYEQYF
TGTGCCTGGACTATGGACAGGAGCATCTACGAGCAGTACTTC
>TRBV7-8|NA|TRBJ1-5|TRBD1
CASSFGTGGNQPQHF
TGTGCCAGCAGCTTCGGGACAGGGGGCAATCAGCCCCAGCATTTT
>TRBV10-3|NA|TRBJ1-1|TRBD1
CAITETGDTEAFF
TGTGCCATCACCGAGACAGGGGACACTGAAGCTTTCTTT
>TRBV19|NA|TRBJ2-1|TRBD1
CASSNAGTVYNEQFF
TGTGCCAGTAGTAACGCCGGGACAGTTTACAATGAGCAGTTCTTC
>TRBV6-6|few|TRBJ1-6|TRBD1
CASSYAGTDNSPLHF
TGTGCCAGCAGTTACGCCGGGACAGATAATTCACCCCTCCACTTT
>TRBV6-1|NA|TRBJ2-7|NA
CASRLDLYEQYF
TGTGCCAGCAGGCTAGATCTCTACGAGCAGTACTTC
>TRBV6-6|NA|TRBJ1-6|TRBD1
CASSQDRSSYNSPLHF
TGTGCCAGCAGTCAGGACAGGAGCTCCTATAATTCACCCCTCCACTTT
>TRBV5-1|few|TRBJ2-7|NA
CASSFTGLHEQYF
TGCGCCAGCAGCTTCACAGGGTTGCACGAGCAGTACTTC
>TRBV19|NA|TRBJ1-4|TRBD1
CASTPGQATNEKLFF
TGTGCCAGTACTCCGGGACAGGCAACTAATGAAAAACTGTTTTTT
>TRBV30|NA|TRBJ1-4|TRBD1
CAWTSRGGPGEKLFF
TGTGCCTGGACTTCACGAGGGGGCCCGGGGGAAAAACTGTTTTTT
>TRBV7-9|NA|TRBJ2-2|NA
CASSFRETGELFF
TGTGCCAGCAGCTTCAGGGAAACCGGGGAGCTGTTTTTT
>TRBV18|NA|TRBJ1-2|NA
CASSPGQVYGYTF
TGTGCCAGCTCACCGGGACAAGTCTATGGCTACACCTTC
>TRBV6-5|once|TRBJ1-2|NA
CASSVDRSYGYTF
TGTGCCAGCAGTGTCGACAGGAGCTATGGCTACACCTTC
>TRBV19|NA|TRBJ2-7|NA
CASTPQGGWSYEQYF
TGTGCCAGTACCCCGCAGGGGGGTTGGTCCTACGAGCAGTACTTC
>TRBV7-6|NA|TRBJ2-7|TRBD2
CASSSGTGGTYEQYF
TGTGCCAGCAGCTCCGGAACCGGGGGGACCTACGAGCAGTACTTC
>TRBV4-1|NA|TRBJ2-7|NA
CASSQDSTYEQYF
TGCGCCAGCAGCCAAGATAGCACCTACGAGCAGTACTTC
>TRBV6-5|NA|TRBJ1-6|NA
CASSYSSRDRHSPLHF
TGTGCCAGCAGTTACTCTTCCCGAGACAGACATTCACCCCTCCACTTT
>TRBV19|NA|TRBJ1-1|TRBD1
CASSIRGQGLNTEAFF
TGTGCCAGTAGTATAAGAGGACAGGGGTTGAACACTGAAGCTTTCTTT